Shown below are 5 T cell receptor beta chains from a single sample sequenced in a study of blood T cell repertoires in COVID-19. Using immunoSEQ multiplex PCR, the repertoire was profiled, and TCRdb retains in-frame clones only, with some absent. This table holds tens of thousands of clones, around 80% found once. Sequenced material: peripheral blood. These receptor sequences come from an elderly woman with active or convalescent COVID-19.

The chain recombines TRBV5-1 with TRBJ2-3; TRBD2 matches 13 bases. Per germline, CDR1 SGHRS and CDR2 YFSETQ. The CDR3 extends over 15 amino acids. Trimming cost V 0 bases and J 6 bases; bases outside gene matches: 1. For the CDR3, the DNA is TGCGCCAGCAGCTTGGGGACTAGCGGGAGCGATACGCAGTATTTT. It translates to CASSLGTSGSDTQYF.

Here the CDR3 reads CASSLDRGTDTQYF. The CDR3 bases are TGTGCCAGCAGCTTGGACAGGGGAACAGATACGCAGTATTTT. The chain uses TRBV5-8 and TRBJ2-3; TRBD1 agrees at 7 bases. The V segment lost 0 bases and the J segment 3 bases; nucleotides outside the gene matches: 1. The CDR3 spans 14 residues. Per the germline V gene, CDR1 is SGHTS and CDR2 is YDEGEE.

The genes are TRBV19 and TRBJ1-3; D gene ambiguous. CDR3 length equals 15 residues. Germline V lookup: CDR1 LNHDA, CDR2 SQIVND (reference sequence). V lost 5 bases to trimming and J lost 0 bases, with 11 bases between them. CDR3 loop: CASSLQEASGNTIYF. The DNA for the CDR3 is TGTGCCAGTAGTTTGCAGGAAGCCTCTGGAAACACCATATATTTT.

This chain links TRBV24-1 with TRBJ2-5; 9 nucleotides line up with TRBD2. J lost 0 bases, V lost 2 bases, and 12 bases had no gene match. This CDR3 region has 19 residues. Germline CDR1 KGHDR, CDR2 SFDVKD. CDR3 bases: TGTGCCACCAGTGATTCCAAAGCGGGGGGAGGGACCGACCAAGAGACCCAGTACTTC. It translates to CATSDSKAGGGTDQETQYF.

The chain uses TRBV6-5 and TRBJ2-6; TRBD1 might be the D (5 bases). The CDR3 has 15 residues. Per the germline V gene, CDR1 is MNHEY and CDR2 is SVGAGI. V was trimmed by 2 bases and J by 2 bases, leaving 7 bases between them. This chain's CDR3 is CASSYGAAGANVLTF. CDR3 DNA: TGTGCCAGCAGTTACGGGGCGGCTGGGGCCAACGTCCTGACTTTC.